This T cell receptor beta chain was observed in a study of cytomegalovirus exposure and HLA in healthy donors. The table lists this clone with a count of one. The CDR3 has 18 amino acids. The J segment lost 0 bases and the V segment lost 5 bases, leaving 15 bases of the junction unmatched. Germline loops: CDR1 SGHTA, CDR2 FQGNSA. An approximately 130-subject validation cohort, separate from the approximately 720-subject first cohort, supplied the donors. Some clones are missing from TCRdb's copy, which holds only in-frame ones; the method was immunoSEQ multiplex PCR. The sample lists 150,000 to 200,000 clones, around 86% occurring once.

The receptor was derived from a woman aged 18-29 years in good health and CMV-seronegative. The sequenced sample consisted of PBMCs. This rearrangement joins TRBV7-2 to TRBJ1-1, with TRBD1 matching over 7 bases. The DNA of the CDR3 is TGTGCCAGCAGCCAAGACATCGGGACAGTATTCATGAACACTGAAGCTTTCTTT. It yields the protein CASSQDIGTVFMNTEAFF.